This T cell receptor beta chain was found in a study of blood T cell repertoires in COVID-19. Study context: Sample material is recorded as cDNA or gDNA derived from T cells, B-cell-depleted T cells, or PBMCs.

Trimming cost V 6 bases and J 12 bases; bases outside gene matches: 8. This CDR3 comprises 12 residues. The germline CDR1 and CDR2 sequences are MDHEN and SYDVKM. TCRdb's table, derived via immunoSEQ multiplex PCR, lists solely in-frame clones and lacks some. Among hundreds of thousands of clones listed, 85% were seen once. The specimen was PBMCs or T cells enriched from blood (not recorded which). V gene TRBV28 combines with J gene TRBJ2-7; 10 bases are a match to TRBD1. This TCR was sampled from a woman in her 30s who had been exposed to COVID-19. CDR3 amino acids: CASRGQGGLGYF. The CDR3 region has the DNA TGTGCCAGCAGAGGACAGGGGGGATTGGGGTACTTC.